Listed below are T cell receptor beta chains from one sample, sequenced in a study of shared clonotypes between healthy human individuals. TCRdb's table, derived via immunoSEQ multiplex PCR, lists solely in-frame clones and lacks some. The repertoire holds about 2 million clones, with 85% to 95% as singletons. The sequenced sample consisted of naive CD4+ T cells sorted from blood. The source is a man younger than 30 in good health. CDR3s include the opening cysteine and the closing phenylalanine or tryptophan. Clone size is not always given. Where it is, it says once, few, many or a class for expanded clones.

abundance	v_gene	j_gene	CDR3aa
-	TRBV6-1	TRBJ2-7	CASRPYRGQYEQYF
once	TRBV19	TRBJ1-6	CASSIPTGYNSPLHF
-	TRBV30	TRBJ2-2	CAWTKTGLAGYTGELFF
-	TRBV30	TRBJ2-4	CAWGGHFKNIQYF
-	TRBV5-1	TRBJ1-1	CASSLDGQEAFF
once	TRBV7-9	TRBJ2-5	CASSSLEETQYF
-	TRBV6-5	TRBJ1-5	CASTSGRENQPQHF
-	TRBV25-1	TRBJ2-1	CASSLYNEQFF
-	TRBV5-1	TRBJ2-5	CASSQDSRIQETQYF
-	TRBV4-1	TRBJ1-5	CASSQERVQEYSNQPQHF
-	TRBV19	TRBJ2-5	CASSSGTGIGETQYF
-	TRBV2	TRBJ2-2	CASSLGAANTGELFF
many	TRBV4-3	TRBJ1-4	CASSQLTGAGEKLFF
-	TRBV11-2	TRBJ2-7	CASSHGGTGVDEQYF
-	TRBV6-1	TRBJ1-4	CASSEDEKLFF
-	TRBV2	TRBJ2-4	CASRPLTKNIQYF
-	TRBV9	TRBJ2-3	CASSEVTGSYTDTQYF
-	TRBV7-6	TRBJ1-3	CASSLGGAGNTIYF
-	TRBV10-3	TRBJ2-7	CAITGGDHEQYF
-	TRBV6-1	TRBJ1-6	CASSGPGAQTPNSPLHF
-	TRBV5-6	TRBJ2-7	CASSGDYSSRYEQYF
-	TRBV27	TRBJ2-7	CASSPGLAGHTYEQYF
-	TRBV12-2	TRBJ2-7	CASRVRGRESFWAGPTYEQYF
-	TRBV9	TRBJ1-1	CASSSQLGPTEAFF
-	TRBV18	TRBJ1-1	CASSPLFGGTEAFF
-	TRBV18	TRBJ2-7	CASSRAGASYEQYF
-	TRBV12-5	TRBJ2-2	CASGLNTGELFF
-	TRBV19	TRBJ1-6	CASSPGLLVDSPLHF
-	TRBV30	TRBJ1-6	CAWSESNSPLHF
once	TRBV7-3	TRBJ2-3	CASSFRGGDTDTQYF
many	TRBV5-1	TRBJ2-2	CASSLNTGELFF
-	TRBV11-1	TRBJ2-5	CARRQSGTTKETQYF
-	TRBV5-4	TRBJ2-5	CASSHGTSGEETQYF
-	TRBV10-2	TRBJ1-2	CASSGWDSDYGYTF
-	TRBV27	TRBJ2-7	CASNYRWGSYEQYF
-	TRBV23-1	TRBJ1-2	CASSPRRNKFRYSDYGYTF
-	TRBV7-2	TRBJ2-3	CASSSGVVTDTQYF
-	TRBV5-6	TRBJ1-1	CASSMDSAPEAFF
-	TRBV18	TRBJ2-2	CASSPPGLARTGELFF
few	TRBV18	TRBJ1-5	CASSPQGAGQPQHF
once	TRBV27	TRBJ2-7	CASSRTGTWYF
-	TRBV15	TRBJ2-5	CATSRVEETQYF
-	TRBV28	TRBJ2-7	CASSPHGSSYEQYF
-	TRBV28	TRBJ2-7	CASGGGTRYEQYF
once	TRBV5-1	TRBJ1-4	CASSTTGQFNEKLFF
-	TRBV7-8	TRBJ2-7	CASSAGTGSYEQYF